The entry below describes one T cell receptor beta chain. Its matching antigen is unknown. TCRdb's copy holds only in-frame clones and misses some; the assay was immunoSEQ multiplex PCR. The table has about 2 million clones, approximately 95% seen once. CDR1 is SEHNR, CDR2 FQNEAQ, per germline (reference sequence). Trimming took 10 bases from V and 4 from J, leaving 10 bases between them. The CDR3 consists of 11 residues. This specimen belongs to a study of shared clonotypes between healthy human individuals. Study-wide results and caveats: In contrast to clonotypes shared by all four donors, non-shared clonotypes had lower generation probabilities. For naive CD4 cells, roughly 4.6% of clonotypes were shared across a handful of donors. As a rule, naive subsets had a larger estimated richness than memory subsets.

CD8 cells regarded as naive lacked CD45RO, were positively chosen for CCR7, and omitted terminally differentiated effector memory CD45RA+ cells. The sample was naive CD8+ T cells sorted from blood. This chain links TRBV7-9 with TRBJ1-1; TRBD1 is a possible D gene (5 bases). The source of this sequence is a man younger than 30 in good health. The CDR3 DNA sequence: TGTGCCACGTCCGGGGGCACTGAAGCTTTCTTT. It encodes CATSGGTEAFF.